This TCR beta chain was recovered during a study of shared clonotypes between healthy human individuals. CDR1 and CDR2 from the germline V gene are MGHRA and YSYEKL. The CDR3 spans 17 residues. Trimming took 5 bases from V and 2 from J, leaving 19 bases between them. The repertoire was sequenced with immunoSEQ multiplex PCR; TCRdb's copy has only in-frame clones and lacks some. This sample yields under 2,500,000 clones, of which approximately 95% are seen a single time; around 0.13% belongs to the top ten. Sequencing was carried out using naive CD4+ T cells sorted from blood. Subset specified: CD45RA+ positively selected. The chain employs TRBV4-1 and TRBJ2-1; either TRBD1 or TRBD2 may fit D (5 bases each). The receptor comes from a man aged 18 to 30 in good health. CDR3 protein: CASSDAPPGRPYNEQFF. DNA of the CDR3: TGCGCCAGCAGCGACGCCCCTCCGGGACGACCCTACAATGAGCAGTTCTTC.